The 30 T cell receptor beta chains below all came from one sample that was sequenced in a study of control samples from healthy donors and cancer patients. Clones were read by immunoSEQ multiplex PCR, and TCRdb kept only the in-frame ones, dropping some. Of about 130,000 clones listed, 90% to 95% are singletons. Sequences were obtained from PBMCs. The origin of the receptors is a man aged 60 to 75 with colorectal cancer.

This clone appeared a single time. This chain uses TRBV19 with TRBJ2-1, with D perhaps TRBD1 (5 bases). Deletions cut 3 bases from V and 2 bases from J, with 11 bases between. This CDR3 comprises 15 residues. CDR1 and CDR2 from the germline V gene are LNHDA and SQIVND (reference sequence). CDR3 amino acids: CASSISGYTYNEQFF. As DNA, the CDR3 is TGTGCCAGTAGTATTTCAGGGTATACCTACAATGAGCAGTTCTTC.

The chain joins TRBV7-9 to TRBJ1-2, with TRBD1 matching over 10 bases. This CDR3 contains 13 residues. The V segment lost 7 bases and the J segment 7 bases; nucleotides outside the gene matches: 6. Germline CDR1 and CDR2: SEHNR and FQNEAQ (reference sequence). The CDR3 spells CASTRTGGSGYTF. Here the CDR3 DNA reads TGTGCCAGCACCCGGACAGGGGGGAGTGGCTACACCTTC.

This chain connects TRBV7-9 to TRBJ1-5; 9 bases are shared with TRBD1. Trimming cost V 5 bases and J 2 bases; bases outside gene matches: 4. CDR1 is SEHNR, CDR2 FQNEAQ, per germline (reference sequence). The CDR3 has 15 residues. CDR3 residues: CASSADRGGNQPQHF. DNA of the CDR3: TGTGCCAGCAGCGCGGACAGGGGAGGCAATCAGCCCCAGCATTTT.

This chain joins TRBV12-3 or TRBV12-4 and TRBJ2-5, with 7 bases matching TRBD2. V was pared by 6 bases and J by 3 bases, with 4 bases of the junction left unmatched. The CDR3 consists of 13 residues. CDR3: CASSRGRKETQYF. Written as DNA, the CDR3 is TGTGCCAGCAGCCGCGGGAGAAAAGAGACCCAGTACTTC.

The V and J genes are TRBV19 and TRBJ1-2; D perhaps matches TRBD1 (5 bases). V shed 3 bases and J shed 6 bases, with 8 bases lying between them. This CDR3 is built from 12 residues. Germline values: CDR1 LNHDA, CDR2 SQIVND (reference sequence). CDR3 DNA: TGTGCCAGTAGTATCGGAGGGGATGGCTACACCTTC. It specifies CASSIGGDGYTF.

The rearrangement uses TRBV7-2 and TRBJ2-7; no reliable D call. Germline V gene sequence: CDR1 SGHTA, CDR2 FQGNSA. The CDR3 consists of 12 residues. V was shortened by 1 base and J by 5 bases, with 6 bases between the two germline ends. As DNA, the CDR3 is TGTGCCAGCAGCTTAGGCGGCCACGAGCAGTACTTC. Its translation is CASSLGGHEQYF.

The rearrangement uses TRBV5-1 and TRBJ2-1; 9 bases match TRBD1. Germline trimming cut 4 bases from V and 5 bases from J; bases unmatched to any gene: 1. The CDR3 has 13 amino acids. Germline CDR1 and CDR2: SGHRS and YFSETQ. The CDR3 is CASSRTGDNEQFF. The CDR3 DNA sequence: TGCGCCAGCAGCCGGACAGGGGACAATGAGCAGTTCTTC.

The rearrangement uses TRBV3-1 (or the pseudogene TRBV3-2) and TRBJ1-2; D unresolved. This CDR3 comprises 15 residues. The V end was cut by 4 bases, the J end by 1 base, with 13 bases between. Germline loops: CDR1 LGHDT, CDR2 YNNKEL (reference sequence). For the CDR3, the DNA is TGTGCCAGCAGCCGAGGACGGTCCCTTAACTATGGCTACACCTTC. Amino acid sequence: CASSRGRSLNYGYTF.

The V and J genes are TRBV5-1 and TRBJ2-7, with D unresolved. The CDR3 runs 12 residues. V was trimmed by 3 bases and J by 5 bases, leaving 9 bases between them. In germline, CDR1 is SGHRS, CDR2 YFSETQ. Here the CDR3 DNA reads TGCGCCAGCAGCTGGGGTCAGGACGAGCAGTACTTC. Residues: CASSWGQDEQYF.

V and J are TRBV7-2 and TRBJ2-1; 8 nucleotides match TRBD1. The CDR3 has 15 amino acids. Trimming removed 5 bases from V and 3 bases from J; junction bases left unmatched: 6. Germline lookup yields CDR1 SGHTA and CDR2 FQGNSA. The CDR3 DNA is TGTGCCAGCAGCCCCGTCGGACAGGGCTACAATGAGCAGTTCTTC. Translation: CASSPVGQGYNEQFF.

This clone was counted only a few times. This chain connects TRBV4-1 to TRBJ2-5; either TRBD1 or TRBD2 may supply D (5 bases each). The germline V and J ends were trimmed by 1 base and 2 bases, with 14 bases remaining between them. CDR1 is MGHRA, CDR2 YSYEKL, per germline. The CDR3 has 16 amino acids. The CDR3 bases are TGCGCCAGCAGCCAAGGATTGGGACCCAGGCAAGAGACCCAGTACTTC. Encoded protein: CASSQGLGPRQETQYF.

The chain employs TRBV6-5 and TRBJ2-1; 7 nucleotides agree with TRBD2. The V segment lost 7 bases and the J segment 5 bases; nucleotides outside the gene matches: 11. From germline, CDR1 is MNHEY and CDR2 SVGAGI. The CDR3 length is 15 residues. The CDR3 sequence: CASTPQAGRNNEQFF. The CDR3 nucleotides read TGTGCCAGCACCCCTCAAGCGGGGCGCAACAATGAGCAGTTCTTC.

V and J are TRBV2 and TRBJ1-2; TRBD1 matches 8 bases. J was trimmed by 4 bases and V by 1 base; bases with no gene match: 8. The CDR3 runs to 16 residues. Germline V gene sequence: CDR1 SNHLY, CDR2 FYNNEI. In DNA form, the CDR3 reads TGTGCCAGCAGTGAAGGTCGGCAGGGGGCGGTCTATGGCTACACCTTC. This codes for CASSEGRQGAVYGYTF. Supplemented by reference TRBV2 and TRBJ1-2, the full variable domain reads EPEVTQTPSHQVTQMGQEVILRCVPISNHLYFYWYRQILGQKVEFLVSFYNNEISEKSEIFDDQFSVERPDGSNFTLKIRSTKLEDSAMYFCASSEGRQGAVYGYTFGSGTRLTVV.

The genes are TRBV6-2 or TRBV6-3 and TRBJ1-5; no definite D call. CDR3 length equals 15 residues. Deletions cut 4 bases from V and 3 bases from J, with 13 bases between. Germline assignment: CDR1 MNHEY and CDR2 SVGEGT. CDR3 bases: TGTGCCAGCAGTTTAGCTGGGCAACTCAATCAGCCCCAGCATTTT. Translating it yields CASSLAGQLNQPQHF.

This rearrangement joins TRBV3-1 (or the pseudogene TRBV3-2) to TRBJ1-2, with a tentative D call TRBD1 (5 bases). V lost 5 bases and J lost 6, with 16 bases in between. The CDR3 sequence is 14 residues long. CDR1 is LGHDT and CDR2 is YNNKEL in the germline V gene (reference sequence). CDR3 amino acids: CASSSTPQGDGYTF. CDR3 sequence (DNA): TGTGCCAGCAGCTCCACCCCCCAAGGGGATGGCTACACCTTC.

CDR3 nucleotide sequence: TGTGCCAGCAGTGCCGGGACCCAAATTTTCTACGAGCAGTACTTC. Translation gives CASSAGTQIFYEQYF. The chain joins TRBV25-1 to TRBJ2-7, with D perhaps matching TRBD1 or TRBD2 (5 bases each). Trimming took 4 bases from V and 3 from J, leaving 16 bases between them. This CDR3 spans 15 amino acids. Germline V gene lookup returns CDR1 MGHDK and CDR2 SYGVNS.

The chain combines TRBV30 with TRBJ2-2; the D is unclear. V dropped 4 bases and J dropped 0 bases, with 18 bases sitting between them. The CDR3 is 17 residues long. CDR1 and CDR2 (germline): GTSNPN, SVGIG (reference sequence). CDR3 coding DNA: TGTGCCTGGAACATAAAGGGCAAAGGGCCGAACACCGGGGAGCTGTTTTTT. Protein sequence: CAWNIKGKGPNTGELFF. Full variable domain (outside the CDR3, taken from reference TRBV30 and TRBJ2-2): SQTIHQWPATLVQPVGSPLSLECTVEGTSNPNLYWYRQAAGRGLQLLFYSVGIGQISSEVPQNLSASRPQDRQFILSSKKLLLSDSGFYLCAWNIKGKGPNTGELFFGEGSRLTVL.

V gene TRBV7-2 combines with J gene TRBJ1-5, with 7 positions matching TRBD1. J was trimmed by 3 bases and V by 0 bases; bases with no gene match: 2. Per the germline V gene, CDR1 is SGHTA and CDR2 is FQGNSA. CDR3 length: 15 amino acids. The CDR3, as DNA: TGTGCCAGCAGCTTAGCTGGACAGGACAATCAGCCCCAGCATTTT. It encodes CASSLAGQDNQPQHF.

The chain joins TRBV3-1 (or the pseudogene TRBV3-2) to TRBJ2-3; no firm D call. V was shortened by 3 bases and J by 8 bases, with 27 bases between the two germline ends. The V gene's germline CDR1 is LGHDT and CDR2 YNNKEL (reference sequence). This CDR3 has 18 amino acids. The CDR3 here is CASSHLNGLGGSSGTQYF. In DNA form, the CDR3 reads TGTGCCAGCAGCCACTTGAATGGGCTAGGTGGAAGCTCGGGTACGCAGTATTTT.

The chain employs TRBV6-2 or TRBV6-3 and TRBJ1-4, with D possibly TRBD1 on 5 matching bases. Trimming cost V 6 bases and J 0 bases, with 14 bases left between them. The CDR3 length is 16 residues. CDR1 is MNHEY, CDR2 SVGEGT, per germline. Here the CDR3 reads CASSPWGRTTNEKLFF. DNA for the CDR3: TGTGCCAGCAGCCCTTGGGGACGGACAACTAATGAAAAACTGTTTTTT.

The V gene is TRBV4-1, the J gene TRBJ2-1, with D maybe TRBD2 (7 bases). The CDR3 spans 15 residues. With 4 bases removed from V and 4 bases from J, the gap between germline ends came to 14 bases. Germline V lookup: CDR1 MGHRA, CDR2 YSYEKL. This CDR3 is CASSPGGAFYNEQFF. DNA of the CDR3: TGCGCCAGCAGCCCGGGGGGCGCATTTTACAATGAGCAGTTCTTC.

The chain uses TRBV5-1 and TRBJ2-7; the D is unclear. Germline V gene sequence: CDR1 SGHRS, CDR2 YFSETQ. V was cut by 0 bases and J by 1 base, with 11 bases left in between. The CDR3 has 15 amino acids. CDR3 DNA: TGCGCCAGCAGCTTGGGTCAGCTTAGATCCTACGAGCAGTACTTC. It yields the protein CASSLGQLRSYEQYF.

The V call is TRBV2, the J call TRBJ1-3; no reliable D call. V was cut by 1 base and J by 9 bases, with 13 bases left in between. Germline loops: CDR1 SNHLY, CDR2 FYNNEI. CDR3 length: 14 residues. The CDR3 region has the DNA TGTGCCAGCAGTGAAGGCAGGACTCGAAGCACCATATATTTT. Translation: CASSEGRTRSTIYF.

The chain links TRBV19 to TRBJ2-2; D is possibly TRBD2 (6 bases). This CDR3 comprises 14 residues. Germline CDR1 reads LNHDA; CDR2 reads SQIVND (reference sequence). Trimming removed 9 bases at V and 0 bases at J, with 11 bases between. The CDR3 loop is CASWGLTNTGELFF. The CDR3 nucleotides are TGTGCCAGCTGGGGACTGACGAACACCGGGGAGCTGTTTTTT.

The rearrangement links TRBV30 to TRBJ1-6; D is unresolved. Germline CDR1 GTSNPN, CDR2 SVGIG (reference sequence). This CDR3 spans 12 amino acids. Trimming stripped 5 bases from V and 3 bases from J, with 5 bases between. CDR3 in amino acids: CAWRVYNSPLHF. In DNA, the CDR3 is TGTGCCTGGCGGGTCTATAATTCACCCCTCCACTTT.

Of note for this clone: One junction end disagrees with the germline gene, perhaps due to a read error. Other DNA sequences from this sample encode an identical CDR3 as well. This chain connects TRBV30 to TRBJ1-1; 8 nucleotides line up with TRBD1. The CDR3 sequence is 14 residues long. From germline, CDR1 is GTSNPN and CDR2 SVGIG (reference sequence). The CDR3 here is CACRTGLGNTEAFF. In DNA, the CDR3 is TGTGCCTGCCGGACAGGGTTAGGGAACACTGAGGCTTTCTTT.

V and J are TRBV28 and TRBJ1-2; possible D gene TRBD1, 6 bases. Looked up from germline, CDR1 is MDHEN and CDR2 is SYDVKM. The V end was cut by 4 bases, the J end by 6 bases, with 21 bases between. This CDR3 contains 16 residues. CDR3 nucleotides: TGTGCCAGCAGTTCTCCGGGGGCCTCCCTCGGGGATGGCTACACCTTC. This sequence encodes CASSSPGASLGDGYTF.

The chain has TRBV4-3 and TRBJ1-6; D is unresolved. CDR3 length: 17 residues. Germline CDR1 LGHNA, CDR2 YSLEER. Trimming left V 0 bases short and J 4 bases short, with 13 bases between. The CDR3 region is CASSQDSSSDYNSPLHF. CDR3 in DNA: TGCGCCAGCAGCCAAGACTCCAGTAGCGATTATAATTCACCCCTCCACTTT.

The rearrangement links TRBV6-1 to TRBJ1-2; tentatively, D is TRBD1 (6 bases). This CDR3 spans 13 amino acids. The V end lost 6 bases, the J end lost 7 bases, and 15 bases lay between the germline ends. Germline assignment: CDR1 MNHNS and CDR2 SASEGT. CDR3: CASSERGGTGYTF. The CDR3 DNA follows: TGTGCCAGCAGCGAACGGGGGGGCACTGGCTACACCTTC.

This chain connects TRBV10-3 to TRBJ2-5; maybe TRBD2 (5 bases). Germline values: CDR1 ENHRY, CDR2 SYGVKD. V shed 0 bases and J shed 1 base, with 12 bases lying between them. The CDR3 sequence is 16 residues long. The CDR3 loop is CAISESRVGVQETQYF. CDR3 DNA: TGTGCCATCAGTGAGTCGAGGGTCGGGGTCCAAGAGACCCAGTACTTC.